One sample yielded the 22 T cell receptor beta chains listed below, sequenced in a study of shared clonotypes between healthy human individuals. The protocol was immunoSEQ multiplex PCR, while the TCRdb copy is restricted to in-frame clones and leaves out a portion. The table lists some 1 million clones, 65% to 75% of them singletons, with nearly 1.5% in the top ten. Sequenced sample: memory CD4+ T cells sorted from blood. Subset in this sample: CD45RA-negative fraction. The receptors shown here come from a young man in good health.

On this clone itself: Additional DNA sequences in this sample encode the identical CDR3. This chain uses TRBV6-6 with TRBJ1-5; 10 bases fit TRBD1. Germline CDR1 and CDR2: MNHNY and SVGAGI (reference sequence). Trimming at V came to 2 bases and at J to 7 bases, leaving 8 bases not matched to a gene. CDR3 length equals 16 residues. This CDR3 reads CASSYRGQGGDQPQHF. CDR3 bases: TGTGCCAGCAGTTACCGCGGACAGGGGGGAGACCAGCCCCAGCATTTT.

About this clone: The sample contains more than one DNA sequence encoding this CDR3. V usage is TRBV5-3 and J usage is TRBJ2-3, with D perhaps TRBD2 (5 bases). TRBV5-3 is flagged as an ORF with uncertain function. The CDR3 covers 12 residues. Between the trimmed V and J ends, which lost 2 bases and 4 bases, there was a span of 5 bases. CDR3 bases: TGTGCCAGAAGCTTCGGGGCAGATACGCAGTATTTT. As protein: CARSFGADTQYF.

The chain recombines TRBV28 with TRBJ2-7, with TRBD2 identical over 11 bases. Losses at the gene ends were 4 bases for V and 0 bases for J; bases not matched to a gene: 8. CDR3 length: 17 residues. Per the germline V gene, CDR1 is MDHEN and CDR2 is SYDVKM. The CDR3 DNA follows: TGTGCCAGCAGTTCCCCGGGACTAGCGGACAACTCCTACGAGCAGTACTTC. As protein: CASSSPGLADNSYEQYF.

This clone was seen a handful of times. J is TRBJ1-6 and V is TRBV11-2; D unresolved. The germline V gene has CDR1 SGHAT and CDR2 FQNNGV. Trimming removed 8 bases at V and 10 bases at J, with 18 bases between. CDR3 length: 14 amino acids. The CDR3 region is CASALGNVQSPLHF. The CDR3 DNA follows: TGTGCCAGCGCTTTGGGAAACGTACAATCACCCCTCCACTTT.

This clone was counted a single time. The chain recombines TRBV2 with TRBJ1-6, with 8 nucleotides matching TRBD1. CDR1 is SNHLY and CDR2 is FYNNEI in the germline V gene. The CDR3 spans 14 residues. J was trimmed by 7 bases and V by 6 bases; bases with no gene match: 5. The CDR3 DNA follows: TGTGCCAGCAGGGGACAGGAAAGAAATTCACCCCTCCACTTT. This translates into CASRGQERNSPLHF. Together with reference TRBV2 and TRBJ1-6, the CDR3 gives the full variable domain: EPEVTQTPSHQVTQMGQEVILRCVPISNHLYFYWYRQILGQKVEFLVSFYNNEISEKSEIFDDQFSVERPDGSNFTLKIRSTKLEDSAMYFCASRGQERNSPLHFGNGTRLTVT.

DNA for the CDR3: TGTGCCAGCAGAAGGGACAGCTATGGCTACACCTTC. This gives the protein CASRRDSYGYTF. The chain carries TRBV6-5 and TRBJ1-2, with TRBD1 matching 7 bases. Germline V lookup: CDR1 MNHEY, CDR2 SVGAGI. V lost 6 bases to trimming and J lost 4 bases; unmatched junction nucleotides: 2. The CDR3 is 12 residues long.

V usage is TRBV27 and J usage is TRBJ2-7; possibly TRBD1 or TRBD2 for D (6 bases each). CDR1 and CDR2 (germline): MNHEY, SMNVEV (reference sequence). V lost 9 bases and J lost 4, with 19 bases in between. There are 14 residues in the CDR3. The chain's CDR3 is CASPGASRGYEQYF. Written as DNA, the CDR3 is TGTGCCAGTCCGGGGGCCAGCAGGGGATACGAGCAGTACTTC.

This clone was observed a few times. This chain links TRBV11-2 with TRBJ2-4; TRBD2 matches 8 bases. There are 14 residues in the CDR3. CDR1 is SGHAT and CDR2 is FQNNGV in the germline V gene. Germline trimming cut 4 bases from V and 6 bases from J; bases unmatched to any gene: 5. CDR3 protein: CASSSPREGNIQYF. The CDR3 bases are TGTGCCAGCAGCTCACCTCGGGAGGGAAACATTCAGTACTTC.

The J gene is TRBJ2-7, the V gene TRBV11-2; 7 bases fit TRBD2. This CDR3 is built from 15 residues. CDR1 is SGHAT, CDR2 FQNNGV, per germline. The ends lost 3 bases at V and 2 bases at J; junction bases unmatched: 7. CDR3 DNA: TGTGCCAGCAGCTTTGCGTGGGGGGGAACCTACGAGCAGTACTTC. It translates to CASSFAWGGTYEQYF.

The chain has TRBV5-4 and TRBJ1-2; TRBD1 is a possible D gene (6 bases). Germline CDR1 and CDR2: SGHNT and YYREEE (reference sequence). The V end lost 0 bases, the J end lost 4 bases, and 10 bases lay between the germline ends. The CDR3 length is 14 residues. Here the CDR3 DNA reads TGTGCCAGCAGCTTGGTGGACAGCACCTATGGCTACACCTTC. This translates into CASSLVDSTYGYTF.

This clone was counted at least ten times. This chain connects TRBV5-4 to TRBJ2-7, with 8 bases lining up with TRBD2. Germline CDR1 reads SGHNT; CDR2 reads YYREEE (reference sequence). The CDR3 has 17 residues. Unmatched junction bases numbered 10, after V lost 0 bases and J lost 2 bases. CDR3 residues: CASSLGRDGRATYEQYF. Written as DNA, the CDR3 is TGTGCCAGCAGCTTGGGTCGTGACGGGAGGGCAACCTACGAGCAGTACTTC.

The J gene is TRBJ2-5, the V gene TRBV11-2, with unresolved D. This CDR3 has 13 residues. Between the trimmed V and J ends, which lost 2 bases and 2 bases, there was a span of 6 bases. Germline V CDR1 and CDR2: SGHAT, FQNNGV. The CDR3, as DNA: TGTGCCAGCAGCTTACAGTTTCAAGAGACCCAGTACTTC. Translation gives CASSLQFQETQYF.

The chain employs TRBV7-2 and TRBJ2-1, with D possibly being TRBD1 (5 bases). Germline V gene data show CDR1 as SGHTA and CDR2 as FQGNSA. The CDR3 runs 15 residues. The V and J ends lost 1 base and 4 bases respectively, with 11 bases between them. The CDR3 sequence: CASSLGLQVYNEQFF. Written as DNA, the CDR3 is TGTGCCAGCAGCTTAGGGCTACAGGTTTACAATGAGCAGTTCTTC.

The chain employs TRBV27 and TRBJ2-4, with TRBD1 matching 11 bases. The germline gives CDR1 MNHEY, CDR2 SMNVEV (reference sequence). Unmatched junction bases numbered 14, after V lost 3 bases and J lost 7 bases. The CDR3 has 18 amino acids. CDR3 in DNA: TGTGCCAGCAGTTTCATGGGATGGGAAGGGACAGGGGGTAACATTCAGTACTTC. Its protein is CASSFMGWEGTGGNIQYF.

V and J are TRBV10-3 and TRBJ2-7; D is unresolved. V lost 10 bases to trimming and J lost 4 bases, with 8 bases between them. The CDR3 length is 10 residues. CDR1 and CDR2 from the germline V gene are ENHRY and SYGVKD. CDR3 region: CASSQYEQYF. The CDR3 DNA sequence: TGTGCCAGCAGCCAGTACGAGCAGTACTTC.

This clone was recorded at least ten times. At the DNA level, this CDR3 is encoded by other sequences in the same sample as well. The chain joins TRBV5-4 to TRBJ1-6; no definite D call. Germline lookup yields CDR1 SGHNT and CDR2 YYREEE (reference sequence). Trimming shortened V by 6 bases and J by 0 bases, and 7 bases separated the two germline ends. This CDR3 is built from 14 residues. The chain's CDR3 is CASKLDSYNSPLHF. For the CDR3, the DNA is TGTGCCAGCAAGTTGGACTCCTATAATTCACCCCTCCACTTT. Full variable domain (remainder filled in from reference TRBV5-4 and TRBJ1-6): ETGVTQSPTHLIKTRGQQVTLRCSSQSGHNTVSWYQQALGQGPQFIFQYYREEENGRGNFPPRFSGLQFPNYSSELNVNALELDDSALYLCASKLDSYNSPLHFGNGTRLTVT.

This rearrangement joins TRBV5-1 to TRBJ1-4, with TRBD1 as a possible D gene (6 bases). This CDR3 comprises 14 residues. CDR1 is SGHRS, CDR2 YFSETQ, per germline. Trimming took off 4 bases at V and 4 bases at J, with 11 bases between the two ends. The CDR3 loop is CASSPDSSNEKLFF. In DNA form, the CDR3 reads TGCGCCAGCAGCCCGGACAGCAGTAATGAAAAACTGTTTTTT.

The chain is built from TRBV29-1 and TRBJ1-2, with TRBD1 identical over 10 bases. The CDR3 length is 12 residues. CDR1 and CDR2 (germline): SQVTM, ANQGSEA. V trimming: 6 bases; J trimming: 4 bases; junction bases outside the gene matches: 2. CDR3 in amino acids: CSVRTGGYGYTF. CDR3 DNA: TGCAGCGTCAGGACAGGGGGCTATGGCTACACCTTC.

This chain uses TRBV5-1 with TRBJ2-5; maybe TRBD2 (5 bases). The germline V gene encodes CDR1 SGHRS and CDR2 YFSETQ. Trimming took off 5 bases at V and 2 bases at J, with 10 bases between the two ends. This CDR3 is 13 amino acids long. For the CDR3, the DNA is TGCGCCAGCAGGAGAGGGCAGCAAGAGACCCAGTACTTC. This codes for CASRRGQQETQYF.

Regarding this clone: Distinct nucleotide sequences in the sample also encode this CDR3. The chain carries TRBV5-5 and TRBJ1-5; D might be TRBD1 (6 bases). V lost 0 bases, J lost 6 bases, and 7 bases lay in between. CDR1 is SGHKS and CDR2 is YYEKEE in the germline V gene (reference sequence). CDR3 length: 13 residues. This chain's CDR3 is CASSLEGGQPQHF. CDR3 DNA: TGTGCCAGCAGCTTGGAGGGGGGTCAGCCCCAGCATTTT.

V and J are TRBV18 and TRBJ1-1, with D tentatively TRBD1 (6 bases). The CDR3 has 15 amino acids. V was shortened by 0 bases and J by 3 bases, with 11 bases between the two germline ends. Looked up from germline, CDR1 is KGHSH and CDR2 is LQKENI. The DNA for the CDR3 is TGTGCCAGCTCACCACCGGCCCAGGGGTACACTGAAGCTTTCTTT. It specifies CASSPPAQGYTEAFF. Full variable domain (rest looked up from reference TRBV18 and TRBJ1-1): NAGVMQNPRHLVRRRGQEARLRCSPMKGHSHVYWYRQLPEEGLKFMVYLQKENIIDESGMPKERFSAEFPKEGPSILRIQQVVRGDSAAYFCASSPPAQGYTEAFFGQGTRLTVV.

This chain links TRBV18 with TRBJ2-3, with D unclear. Germline loops: CDR1 KGHSH, CDR2 LQKENI. The CDR3 totals 16 residues. Trimming shortened V by 0 bases and J by 1 base, and 11 bases separated the two germline ends. As DNA, the CDR3 is TGTGCCAGCTCACCACCGGGTCTATCCGGCACAGATACGCAGTATTTT. This gives the protein CASSPPGLSGTDTQYF.